This entry lists 28 T cell receptor beta chains sequenced from one sample in a study of T cell responses to AZD1222 COVID-19 vaccine. TCRdb's table, derived via immunoSEQ multiplex PCR, lists solely in-frame clones and lacks some. This sample has 95,000 to 100,000 clones, with about 88% found just once. The starting material was peripheral blood, obtained 28 days after the second AZD1222 dose. These receptors originate from an adult who received the AZD1222 COVID-19 vaccine.

CDR3 in DNA: TGTGCCAGCAAAGCTAGCGGGGGGGCCTTGGATACGCAGTATTTT. Residues: CASKASGGALDTQYF. V gene TRBV7-3 combines with J gene TRBJ2-3; 12 nucleotides agree with TRBD2. This CDR3 region has 15 residues. Germline V lookup: CDR1 SGHTA, CDR2 FQGTGA. V shed 7 bases, J shed 6 bases, and the junction held 8 bases outside the gene matches. Variable domain in full (rest from reference TRBV7-3 and TRBJ2-3): GAGVSQTPSNKVTEKGKYVELRCDPISGHTALYWYRQSLGQGPEFLIYFQGTGAADDSGLPNDRFFAVRPEGSVSTLKIQRTERGDSAVYLCASKASGGALDTQYFGPGTRLTVL.

As for this clone: Distinct nucleotide sequences in the sample also encode this CDR3. The chain employs TRBV2 and TRBJ2-3; either TRBD1 or TRBD2 may supply D (6 bases each). Trimming removed 4 bases from V and 3 bases from J, with 11 bases in between. Germline CDR1 and CDR2: SNHLY and FYNNEI. CDR3 length: 14 residues. The CDR3 protein is CASSGGAGTDTQYF. DNA for the CDR3: TGTGCCAGCAGTGGGGGGGCCGGAACAGATACGCAGTATTTT.

This chain links TRBV7-9 with TRBJ2-1; D is perhaps TRBD2 (5 bases). Per the germline V gene, CDR1 is SEHNR and CDR2 is FQNEAQ (reference sequence). CDR3 size: 14 residues. V lost 5 bases, J lost 5 bases, and 13 bases lay in between. CDR3 region: CASSRSRGDNEQFF. CDR3 nucleotides: TGTGCCAGCAGCCGTAGTCGGGGAGACAATGAGCAGTTCTTC.

This rearrangement joins TRBV7-2 to TRBJ1-2; possible D gene TRBD1, 5 bases. The germline V gene encodes CDR1 SGHTA and CDR2 FQGNSA. The CDR3 sequence is 16 residues long. The germline V and J ends were trimmed by 2 bases and 8 bases, with 21 bases remaining between them. DNA for the CDR3: TGTGCCAGCAGCTTAAAGGCAGGGACCAGTTTTAACGGCTACACCTTC. Protein product: CASSLKAGTSFNGYTF.

The chain couples TRBV13 to TRBJ2-5; the D is unclear. The CDR3 totals 12 residues. The germline gives CDR1 PRHDT, CDR2 FYEKMQ (reference sequence). Trimming cost V 10 bases and J 4 bases, with 13 bases left between them. CDR3 loop: CATTTRRETQYF. DNA of the CDR3: TGTGCCACCACCACCAGACGAGAGACCCAGTACTTC.

V is TRBV6-5 and J is TRBJ1-5, with no clear D. The CDR3 spans 15 residues. The germline V gene encodes CDR1 MNHEY and CDR2 SVGAGI. Trimming shortened V by 0 bases and J by 7 bases, and 13 bases separated the two germline ends. CDR3 amino acids: CASSYSSNAYQPQHF. Here the CDR3 DNA reads TGTGCCAGCAGTTACTCGTCGAACGCCTACCAGCCCCAGCATTTT.

The V gene is TRBV19, the J gene TRBJ1-6; possible D gene TRBD1, 5 bases. CDR1 and CDR2 from the germline V gene are LNHDA and SQIVND (reference sequence). The ends were cut back, 5 bases at V and 6 bases at J, with 17 bases in the middle. The CDR3 loop spans 16 amino acids. The CDR3 loop reads CASSEPRTGLNSPLHF. The CDR3 DNA reads as TGTGCCAGTAGTGAACCAAGGACGGGGCTTAATTCACCCCTCCACTTT.

This chain links TRBV29-1 with TRBJ2-3; D uncertain. The CDR3 length is 11 residues. V lost 5 bases, J lost 6 bases, and 9 bases lay in between. Germline V gene sequence: CDR1 SQVTM, CDR2 ANQGSEA. CDR3 DNA sequence: TGCAGCGTTTTAGGAGCCGATACGCAGTATTTT. As protein: CSVLGADTQYF.

The chain couples TRBV2 to TRBJ1-4; the D is unclear. CDR1 is SNHLY and CDR2 is FYNNEI in the germline V gene. CDR3 length: 13 residues. V was shortened by 4 bases and J by 4 bases, with 7 bases between the two germline ends. CDR3 sequence: CASSVEGNEKLFF. CDR3 DNA sequence: TGTGCCAGCAGTGTCGAGGGTAATGAAAAACTGTTTTTT.

This chain connects TRBV4-1 to TRBJ2-7; D call uncertain. Germline CDR1 reads MGHRA; CDR2 reads YSYEKL. The V and J ends lost 3 bases and 4 bases respectively, with 13 bases between them. The CDR3 totals 14 residues. CDR3 coding DNA: TGCGCCAGCAGCCACACCCCGGACGGGTACGAGCAGTACTTC. It translates to CASSHTPDGYEQYF.

The CDR3 here is CAGKTGGNTEAFF. For the CDR3, the DNA is TGTGCCGGTAAGACAGGGGGGAACACTGAAGCTTTCTTT. The V gene is TRBV6-5, the J gene TRBJ1-1; 9 bases are a match to TRBD1. After removal of 11 bases from V and 1 base from J, the junction contained 5 bases not matched to a gene. The CDR3 is 13 amino acids. CDR1 and CDR2 from the germline V gene are MNHEY and SVGAGI.

The chain recombines TRBV11-3 with TRBJ2-7; D not resolved. CDR3 length equals 11 residues. CDR1 is SGHNT and CDR2 is YENEEA in the germline V gene. Trimming stripped 4 bases from V and 4 bases from J, with 5 bases between. This chain's CDR3 is CASSSIYEQYF. CDR3 nucleotide sequence: TGTGCCAGCAGCTCCATATACGAGCAGTACTTC.

This clone was detected a few times. V gene TRBV6-5 combines with J gene TRBJ2-7; 7 bases align to TRBD1. The CDR3 has 15 amino acids. The junction had 9 bases not matched to a gene; V was cut back by 6 bases and J by 1 base. The germline gives CDR1 MNHEY, CDR2 SVGAGI. The CDR3 protein is CASREGARGSYEQYF. Here the CDR3 DNA reads TGTGCCAGCAGAGAGGGGGCGCGAGGGTCCTACGAGCAGTACTTC.

This clone came up once. The chain carries TRBV7-9 and TRBJ1-2; no reliable D call. Germline V lookup: CDR1 SEHNR, CDR2 FQNEAQ (reference sequence). Trimming took 1 base from V and 1 from J, leaving 13 bases between them. The CDR3 covers 16 residues. CDR3 coding DNA: TGTGCCAGCAGCTTAGATGGTGGGCAGAGTAACTATGGCTACACCTTC. This codes for CASSLDGGQSNYGYTF.

The chain carries TRBV19 and TRBJ2-5, with 7 nucleotides matching TRBD2. After removal of 6 bases from V and 5 bases from J, the junction contained 9 bases not matched to a gene. Germline values: CDR1 LNHDA, CDR2 SQIVND (reference sequence). The CDR3 loop spans 14 amino acids. CDR3: CASSRMGGWETQYF. In DNA, the CDR3 is TGTGCCAGTAGCAGGATGGGAGGGTGGGAGACCCAGTACTTC.

The gene calls are TRBV5-1 and TRBJ2-7, with D possibly TRBD2 on 5 matching bases. Per the germline V gene, CDR1 is SGHRS and CDR2 is YFSETQ. V was shortened by 0 bases and J by 7 bases, with 14 bases between the two germline ends. The CDR3 is made up of 14 amino acids. The CDR3, as DNA: TGCGCCAGCAGCTTGGGAGGGATCAATAAAGAGCAGTACTTC. It is translated as CASSLGGINKEQYF. Drawing the rest from reference TRBV5-1 and TRBJ2-7, the complete variable domain is KAGVTQTPRYLIKTRGQQVTLSCSPISGHRSVSWYQQTPGQGLQFLFEYFSETQRNKGNFPGRFSGRQFSNSRSEMNVSTLELGDSALYLCASSLGGINKEQYFGPGTRLTVT.

The rearrangement joins TRBV19 to TRBJ2-5; weak D call: TRBD1 (6 bases). The CDR3 totals 13 residues. Germline-derived CDR1 and CDR2 are LNHDA and SQIVND (reference sequence). Trimming removed 3 bases at V and 2 bases at J, with 7 bases between. In DNA, the CDR3 is TGTGCCAGTAGTATGGACAGTCAAGAGACCCAGTACTTC. This gives the protein CASSMDSQETQYF.

This clone turned up a few times. The V call is TRBV5-4, the J call TRBJ1-4, with TRBD1 as a possible D gene (5 bases). Germline V gene data show CDR1 as SGHNT and CDR2 as YYREEE (reference sequence). Trimming shortened V by 4 bases and J by 0 bases, and 10 bases separated the two germline ends. The CDR3 runs to 15 residues. The DNA of the CDR3 is TGTGCCAGCAGCACCTACAGGACAACTAATGAAAAACTGTTTTTT. This gives the protein CASSTYRTTNEKLFF.

This clone occurred a few times. The chain combines TRBV5-1 with TRBJ2-3; 7 positions agree with TRBD2. The CDR3 spans 14 residues. CDR1 is SGHRS and CDR2 is YFSETQ in the germline V gene. Germline trimming cut 9 bases from V and 2 bases from J; bases unmatched to any gene: 9. The CDR3 spells CATTWGGLTDTQYF. The CDR3 DNA follows: TGCGCCACAACGTGGGGGGGACTCACAGATACGCAGTATTTT.

The DNA of the CDR3 is TGTGCCAGCAGTTTACAGGGCTCCTACGAGCAGTACTTC. Protein product: CASSLQGSYEQYF. The chain carries TRBV12-3 or TRBV12-4 and TRBJ2-7; a weak D match, TRBD1 (5 bases). The V and J ends lost 2 bases and 0 bases respectively, with 5 bases between them. The length of the CDR3 is 13 residues.

The chain employs TRBV6-5 and TRBJ1-6; no firm D call. The CDR3 is made up of 14 amino acids. Trimming shortened V by 2 bases and J by 13 bases, and 15 bases separated the two germline ends. Germline CDR1 and CDR2: MNHEY and SVGAGI. CDR3 residues: CASSYRAQGVPLHF. In DNA form, the CDR3 reads TGTGCCAGCAGTTACCGGGCCCAAGGAGTGCCCCTCCACTTT.

This chain joins TRBV27 and TRBJ2-7, with a tentative D call TRBD1 (5 bases). The CDR3 sequence is 14 residues long. The V gene lost 6 bases and the J gene lost 3 bases, with 15 bases spanning the gap. Germline CDR1 is MNHEY and CDR2 is SMNVEV (reference sequence). CDR3 DNA sequence: TGTGCCAGCAGACCCAGGGTTTGGAGCTACGAGCAGTACTTC. Translating it yields CASRPRVWSYEQYF.

The CDR3: CSVQIVQGAGNTIYF. The DNA of the CDR3 is TGCAGCGTTCAGATCGTACAGGGAGCTGGAAACACCATATATTTT. The V call is TRBV29-1, the J call TRBJ1-3, with D perhaps matching TRBD1 (6 bases). Germline V gene data show CDR1 as SQVTM and CDR2 as ANQGSEA. Trimming cost V 5 bases and J 2 bases, with 16 bases left between them. The length of the CDR3 is 15 residues.

The chain recombines TRBV3-1 (or the pseudogene TRBV3-2) with TRBJ1-4, with a weak D call TRBD1 (6 bases). The germline V gene has CDR1 LGHDT and CDR2 YNNKEL (reference sequence). The CDR3 totals 14 residues. Trimming removed 4 bases at V and 2 bases at J, with 8 bases between. CDR3 bases: TGTGCCAGCAGCCTAAGGGGGACTAATGAAAAACTGTTTTTT. Translation gives CASSLRGTNEKLFF.

The count of this clone is one. The chain recombines TRBV20-1 with TRBJ1-2; no reliable D call. V lost 7 bases and J lost 5, with 11 bases in between. The CDR3 has 11 amino acids. The germline gives CDR1 DFQATT, CDR2 SNEGSKA (reference sequence). CDR3 sequence reads: CSEVSGYGYTF. The CDR3 DNA follows: TGCAGTGAAGTATCAGGTTATGGCTACACCTTC.

Ten or more counts support this clone. The sample contains more than one DNA sequence encoding this CDR3. The chain recombines TRBV6-4 with TRBJ2-1; 9 bases map to TRBD1. The CDR3 totals 14 residues. V gave up 0 bases and J gave up 7 bases; unmatched junction bases: 1. In germline, CDR1 is MRHNA, CDR2 SNTAGT. The chain's CDR3 is CASSDSGTGNEQFF. CDR3 nucleotide sequence: TGTGCCAGCAGTGACTCCGGGACAGGGAATGAGCAGTTCTTC.

A note on this clone: The germline gene is not matched at one end of the junction; a read error may be the cause. The rearrangement uses TRBV28 and TRBJ1-2, with 7 bases that match TRBD1. The CDR3 contains 15 residues. CDR1 MDHEN and CDR2 SYDVKM come from the germline V gene. CDR3: CACSFNRGQAGGYTF. CDR3 sequence (DNA): TGTGCCTGCAGTTTCAACCGCGGACAGGCGGGAGGCTACACCTTC.

This CDR3 is CASSAGEGKTDTQYF. The CDR3 DNA sequence: TGTGCCAGTAGTGCCGGGGAGGGAAAGACAGATACGCAGTATTTT. The chain uses TRBV19 and TRBJ2-3, with 7 bases that match TRBD2. V was pared by 5 bases and J by 3 bases, with 8 bases of the junction left unmatched. CDR3 length equals 15 residues. Germline loops: CDR1 LNHDA, CDR2 SQIVND (reference sequence).